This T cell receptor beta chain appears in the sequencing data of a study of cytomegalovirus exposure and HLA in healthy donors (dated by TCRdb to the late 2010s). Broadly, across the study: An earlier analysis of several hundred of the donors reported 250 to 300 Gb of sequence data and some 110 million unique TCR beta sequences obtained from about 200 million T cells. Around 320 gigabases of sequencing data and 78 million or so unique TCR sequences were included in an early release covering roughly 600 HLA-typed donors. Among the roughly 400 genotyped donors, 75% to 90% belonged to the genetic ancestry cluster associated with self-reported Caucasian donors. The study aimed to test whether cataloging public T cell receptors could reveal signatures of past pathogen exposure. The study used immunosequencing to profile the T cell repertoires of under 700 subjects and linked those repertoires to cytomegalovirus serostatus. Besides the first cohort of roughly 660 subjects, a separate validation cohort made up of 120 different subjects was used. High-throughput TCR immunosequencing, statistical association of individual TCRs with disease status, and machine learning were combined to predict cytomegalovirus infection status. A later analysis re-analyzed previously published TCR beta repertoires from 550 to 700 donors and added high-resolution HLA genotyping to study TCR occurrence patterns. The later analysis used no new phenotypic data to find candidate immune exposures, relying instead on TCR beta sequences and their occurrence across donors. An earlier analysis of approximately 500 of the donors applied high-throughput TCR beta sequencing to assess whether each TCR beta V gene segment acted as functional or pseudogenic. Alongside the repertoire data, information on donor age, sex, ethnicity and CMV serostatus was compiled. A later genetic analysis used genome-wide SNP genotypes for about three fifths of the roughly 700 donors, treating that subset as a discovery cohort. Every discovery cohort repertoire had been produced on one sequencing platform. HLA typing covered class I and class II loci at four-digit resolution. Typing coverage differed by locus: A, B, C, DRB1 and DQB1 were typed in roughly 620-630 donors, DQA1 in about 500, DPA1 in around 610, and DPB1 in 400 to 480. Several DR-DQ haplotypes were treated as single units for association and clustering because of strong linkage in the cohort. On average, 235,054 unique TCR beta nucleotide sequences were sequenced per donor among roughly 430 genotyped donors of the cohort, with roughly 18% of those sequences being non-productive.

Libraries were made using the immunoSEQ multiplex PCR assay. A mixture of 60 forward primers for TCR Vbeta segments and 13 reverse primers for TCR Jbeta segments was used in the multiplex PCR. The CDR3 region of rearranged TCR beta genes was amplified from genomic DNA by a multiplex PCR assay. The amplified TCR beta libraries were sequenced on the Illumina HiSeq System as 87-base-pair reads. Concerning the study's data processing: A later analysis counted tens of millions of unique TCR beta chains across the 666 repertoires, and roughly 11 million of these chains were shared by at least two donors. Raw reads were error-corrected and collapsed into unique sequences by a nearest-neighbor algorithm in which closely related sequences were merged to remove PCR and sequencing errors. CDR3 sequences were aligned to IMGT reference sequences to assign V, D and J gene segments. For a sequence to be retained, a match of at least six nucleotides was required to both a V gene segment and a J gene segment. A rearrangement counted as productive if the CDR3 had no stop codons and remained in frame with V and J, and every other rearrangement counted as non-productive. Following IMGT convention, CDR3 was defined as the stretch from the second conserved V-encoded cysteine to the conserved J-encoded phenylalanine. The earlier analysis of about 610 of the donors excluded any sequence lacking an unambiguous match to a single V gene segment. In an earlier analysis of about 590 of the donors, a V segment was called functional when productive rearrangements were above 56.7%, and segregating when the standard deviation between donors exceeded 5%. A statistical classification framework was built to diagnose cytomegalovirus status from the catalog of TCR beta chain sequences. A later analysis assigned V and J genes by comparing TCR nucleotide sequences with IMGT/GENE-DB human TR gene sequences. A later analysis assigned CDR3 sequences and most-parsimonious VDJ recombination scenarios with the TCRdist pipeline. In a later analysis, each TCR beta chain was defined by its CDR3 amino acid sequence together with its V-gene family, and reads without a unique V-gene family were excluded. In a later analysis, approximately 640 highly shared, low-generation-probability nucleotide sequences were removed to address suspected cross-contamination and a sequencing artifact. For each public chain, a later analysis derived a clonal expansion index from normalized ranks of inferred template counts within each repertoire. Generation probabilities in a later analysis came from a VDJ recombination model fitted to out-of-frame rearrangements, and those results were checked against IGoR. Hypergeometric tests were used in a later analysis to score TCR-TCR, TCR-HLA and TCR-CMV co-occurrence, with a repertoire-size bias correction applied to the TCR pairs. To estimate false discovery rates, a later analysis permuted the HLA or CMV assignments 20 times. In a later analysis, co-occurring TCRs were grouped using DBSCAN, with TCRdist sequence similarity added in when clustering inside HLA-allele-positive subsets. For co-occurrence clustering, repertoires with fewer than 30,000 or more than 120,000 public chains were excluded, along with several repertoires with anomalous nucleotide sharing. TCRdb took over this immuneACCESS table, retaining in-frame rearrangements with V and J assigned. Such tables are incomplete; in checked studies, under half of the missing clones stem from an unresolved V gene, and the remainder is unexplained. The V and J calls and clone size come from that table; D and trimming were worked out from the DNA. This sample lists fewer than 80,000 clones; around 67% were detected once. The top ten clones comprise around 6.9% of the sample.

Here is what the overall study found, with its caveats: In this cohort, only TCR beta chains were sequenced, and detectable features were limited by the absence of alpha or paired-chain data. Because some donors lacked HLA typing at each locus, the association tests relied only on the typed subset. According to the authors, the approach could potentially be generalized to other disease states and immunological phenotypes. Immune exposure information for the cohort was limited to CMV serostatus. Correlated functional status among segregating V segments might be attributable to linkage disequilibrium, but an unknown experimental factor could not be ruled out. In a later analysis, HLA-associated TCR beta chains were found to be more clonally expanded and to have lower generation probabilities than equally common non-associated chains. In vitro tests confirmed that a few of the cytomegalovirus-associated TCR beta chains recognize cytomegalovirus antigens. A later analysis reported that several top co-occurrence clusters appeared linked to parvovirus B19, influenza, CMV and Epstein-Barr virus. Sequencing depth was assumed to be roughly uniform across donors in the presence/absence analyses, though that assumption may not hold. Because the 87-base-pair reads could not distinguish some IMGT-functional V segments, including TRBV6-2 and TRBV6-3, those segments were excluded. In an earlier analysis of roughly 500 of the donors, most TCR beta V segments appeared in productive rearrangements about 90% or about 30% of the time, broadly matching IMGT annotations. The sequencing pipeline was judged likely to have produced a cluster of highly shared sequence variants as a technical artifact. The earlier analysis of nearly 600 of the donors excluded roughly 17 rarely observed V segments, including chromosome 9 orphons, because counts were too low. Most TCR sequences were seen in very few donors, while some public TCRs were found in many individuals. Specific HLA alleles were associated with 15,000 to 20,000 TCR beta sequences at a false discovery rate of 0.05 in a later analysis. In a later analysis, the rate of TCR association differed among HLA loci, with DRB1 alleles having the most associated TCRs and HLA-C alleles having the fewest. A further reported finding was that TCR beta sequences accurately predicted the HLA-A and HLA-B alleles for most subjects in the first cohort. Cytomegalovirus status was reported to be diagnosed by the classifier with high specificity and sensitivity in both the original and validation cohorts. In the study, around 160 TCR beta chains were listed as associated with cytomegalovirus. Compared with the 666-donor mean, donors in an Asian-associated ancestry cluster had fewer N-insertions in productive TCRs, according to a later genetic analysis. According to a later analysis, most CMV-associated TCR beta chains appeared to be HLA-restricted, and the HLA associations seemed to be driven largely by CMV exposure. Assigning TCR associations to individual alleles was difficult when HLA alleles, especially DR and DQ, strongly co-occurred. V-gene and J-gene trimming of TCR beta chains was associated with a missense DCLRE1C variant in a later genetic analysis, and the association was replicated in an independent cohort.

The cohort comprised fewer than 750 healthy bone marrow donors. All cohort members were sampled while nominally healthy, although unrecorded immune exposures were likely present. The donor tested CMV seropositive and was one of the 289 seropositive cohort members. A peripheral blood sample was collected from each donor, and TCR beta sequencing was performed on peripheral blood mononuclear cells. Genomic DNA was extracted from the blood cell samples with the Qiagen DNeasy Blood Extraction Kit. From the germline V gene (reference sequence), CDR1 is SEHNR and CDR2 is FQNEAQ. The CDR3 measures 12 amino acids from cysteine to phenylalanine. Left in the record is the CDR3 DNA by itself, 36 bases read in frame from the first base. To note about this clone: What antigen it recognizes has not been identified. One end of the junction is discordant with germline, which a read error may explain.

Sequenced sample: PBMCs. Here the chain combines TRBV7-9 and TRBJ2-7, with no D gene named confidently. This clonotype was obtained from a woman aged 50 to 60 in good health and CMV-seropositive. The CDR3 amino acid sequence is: CSSSLSSYEQYF. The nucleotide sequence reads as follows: TGTTCCAGCAGCTTATCTAGCTACGAGCAGTACTTC.